The 25 T cell receptor beta chains given below trace back to one sample, sequenced in a study of blood T cell repertoires in COVID-19. This table comes from immunoSEQ multiplex PCR, and its TCRdb copy is limited to in-frame clones, with some not included. The sample gives 52,000 or so clones, 60% to 85% of which show up once; 22% is in the top ten. The sample consisted of peripheral blood. The source of these receptors is a man aged 50-60 years with active or convalescent COVID-19.

This sequence joins TRBV5-4 and TRBJ2-2; a weak D match, TRBD1 (6 bases). The V gene lost 3 bases and the J gene lost 6 bases, with 18 bases spanning the gap. The CDR3 is 16 residues long. Germline assignment: CDR1 SGHNT and CDR2 YYREEE (reference sequence). CDR3 amino acids: CASSSRFQGIAGELFF. The CDR3 DNA is TGTGCCAGCAGCTCGAGGTTCCAGGGGATCGCCGGGGAGCTGTTTTTT.

The chain is built from TRBV9 and TRBJ2-7; TRBD1 matches at 8 bases. After removal of 2 bases from V and 7 bases from J, the junction contained 5 bases not matched to a gene. Germline V CDR1 and CDR2: SGDLS, YYNGEE. This CDR3 has 13 amino acids. Written as DNA, the CDR3 is TGTGCCAGCAGCGTCCAGGGGGCGGGTGAGCAGTACTTC. This encodes CASSVQGAGEQYF.

This chain connects TRBV29-1 to TRBJ1-2, with D hard to call. The germline V gene has CDR1 SQVTM and CDR2 ANQGSEA. The V end lost 7 bases, the J end lost 3 bases, and 12 bases lay between the germline ends. This CDR3 comprises 12 residues. The CDR3 spells CSAGEADYGYTF. As DNA, the CDR3 is TGCAGCGCCGGGGAGGCTGACTATGGCTACACCTTC.

This clone was picked up many times. The chain combines TRBV9 with TRBJ2-5, with 9 bases fitting TRBD2. This CDR3 spans 16 amino acids. J was trimmed by 1 base and V by 4 bases; bases with no gene match: 8. Germline CDR1 reads SGDLS; CDR2 reads YYNGEE. The DNA for the CDR3 is TGTGCCAGCAGCCCATCAAGGACTAGCGCCCAAGAGACCCAGTACTTC. Protein: CASSPSRTSAQETQYF.

This clone appeared a few times. V and J are TRBV12-3 or TRBV12-4 and TRBJ1-1; TRBD1 agrees at 7 bases. The CDR3 loop spans 13 amino acids. With V trimmed by 0 bases and J by 7 bases, 2 bases remained unmatched. The CDR3: CASSLADRSEAFF. For the CDR3, the DNA is TGTGCCAGCAGTTTAGCGGACAGGAGTGAAGCTTTCTTT.

This clone was counted between two and nine times. The rearrangement links TRBV12-3 or TRBV12-4 to TRBJ1-1; 10 bases are shared with TRBD1. V dropped 2 bases and J dropped 7; count of bases not matched to a gene: 1. The CDR3 sequence is 13 residues long. This CDR3 reads CASSLRDRGEAFF. The CDR3, as DNA: TGTGCCAGCAGTTTAAGGGACAGGGGTGAAGCTTTCTTT.

This clone was detected only a few times. The rearrangement uses TRBV5-4 and TRBJ1-4, with D possibly matching TRBD1 (6 bases). This CDR3 has 15 residues. V was trimmed by 4 bases and J by 8 bases, leaving 18 bases between them. Germline V gene sequence: CDR1 SGHNT, CDR2 YYREEE (reference sequence). This chain's CDR3 is CASSPGGGAGEKLFF. CDR3 bases: TGTGCCAGCAGCCCCGGTGGGGGGGCAGGAGAAAAACTGTTTTTT.

V is TRBV24-1 and J is TRBJ2-1; TRBD1 is a possible D gene (6 bases). The CDR3 has 14 amino acids. The ends were cut back, 5 bases at V and 3 bases at J, with 10 bases in the middle. Per the germline V gene, CDR1 is KGHDR and CDR2 is SFDVKD. CDR3 loop: CATSAGVHYNEQFF. CDR3 DNA: TGTGCCACCAGTGCAGGGGTTCACTACAATGAGCAGTTCTTC.

The chain recombines TRBV5-8 with TRBJ2-1, with unresolved D. The CDR3 contains 17 residues. V lost 1 base and J 0 bases, leaving 14 bases between the germline ends. Germline V gene data show CDR1 as SGHTS and CDR2 as YDEGEE. CDR3 DNA: TGTGCCAGCAGCTTGATAGGCGGAGTGAGCTCCTACAATGAGCAGTTCTTC. This gives the protein CASSLIGGVSSYNEQFF.

Written as DNA, the CDR3 is TGTGCCACCAGTGATTCTGCCGGGGGAGGAGAGACCCAGTACTTC. Amino acid sequence: CATSDSAGGGETQYF. V gene TRBV24-1 combines with J gene TRBJ2-5, with TRBD2 as a possible D gene (6 bases). The CDR3 consists of 15 residues. CDR1 and CDR2 from the germline V gene are KGHDR and SFDVKD. V lost 2 bases and J lost 4, with 13 bases in between.

This chain uses TRBV3-1 (or the pseudogene TRBV3-2) with TRBJ1-6; D not certain. V dropped 4 bases and J dropped 0 bases, with 4 bases sitting between them. Germline CDR1 and CDR2: LGHDT and YNNKEL (reference sequence). The CDR3 runs to 14 residues. In DNA form, the CDR3 reads TGTGCCAGCAGCCGGAGCTCCTATAATTCACCCCTCCACTTT. Protein product: CASSRSSYNSPLHF.

The CDR3 DNA reads as TGTGCCAGCAGCTGGGGGCTAGCGGGAGGTAACAATGAGCAGTTCTTC. It is translated as CASSWGLAGGNNEQFF. The rearrangement links TRBV7-3 to TRBJ2-1; 11 nucleotides agree with TRBD2. The CDR3 runs 16 residues. The germline V gene has CDR1 SGHTA and CDR2 FQGTGA. The trim removed 4 bases at V and 5 bases at J, leaving 7 bases unmatched.

CDR3 residues: CAIDRAPGEQYF. The CDR3 DNA is TGTGCCATAGACAGAGCGCCAGGGGAGCAGTACTTC. V gene TRBV9 combines with J gene TRBJ2-7; maybe TRBD1 (5 bases). The ends were cut back, 9 bases at V and 7 bases at J, with 17 bases in the middle. From germline, CDR1 is SGDLS and CDR2 YYNGEE. The CDR3 runs 12 residues.

This clone was seen only once. The V and J genes are TRBV6-2 or TRBV6-3 and TRBJ2-2, with D hard to call. The CDR3 covers 16 residues. Germline V gene lookup returns CDR1 MNHEY and CDR2 SVGEGT. V was trimmed by 0 bases and J by 6 bases, leaving 14 bases between them. The CDR3 DNA follows: TGTGCCAGCAGTTACTCGTGGTTAGCAGTGGCCGGGGAGCTGTTTTTT. This sequence encodes CASSYSWLAVAGELFF.

This chain uses TRBV7-3 with TRBJ2-5, with TRBD1 matching over 10 bases. Germline assignment: CDR1 SGHTA and CDR2 FQGTGA. The CDR3 runs to 15 residues. The V gene end was trimmed by 5 bases and the J gene end by 5 bases; junction bases not matched to a gene: 8. CDR3: CASSPDRGPGETQYF. CDR3 in DNA: TGTGCCAGCAGCCCAGACAGGGGGCCGGGCGAGACCCAGTACTTC.

The V and J genes are TRBV6-5 and TRBJ1-2, with D possibly TRBD1 on 5 matching bases. Trimming left V 8 bases short and J 7 bases short, with 20 bases between. CDR3 length equals 14 residues. The germline V gene encodes CDR1 MNHEY and CDR2 SVGAGI. CDR3 loop: CASGAPGREFGYTF. The CDR3 DNA is TGTGCCAGCGGGGCCCCAGGGCGGGAGTTTGGCTACACCTTC.

The rearrangement joins TRBV7-9 to TRBJ1-1, with a possible D match to TRBD1 (6 bases). The CDR3 runs 15 residues. CDR1 SEHNR and CDR2 FQNEAQ come from the germline V gene (reference sequence). Trimming left V 5 bases short and J 0 bases short, with 13 bases between. CDR3 nucleotide sequence: TGTGCCAGCAGCCCCTCGGGACACATGAACACTGAAGCTTTCTTT. It codes for CASSPSGHMNTEAFF.

This clone is a singleton in its sample. CDR3 in DNA: TGTGCCAGCAGCCAAGAATACGCGGGACCGGTCGAGCAGTACTTC. Protein product: CASSQEYAGPVEQYF. The rearrangement links TRBV4-2 to TRBJ2-7; tentative D call: TRBD2 (6 bases). V was trimmed by 0 bases and J by 6 bases, leaving 15 bases between them. CDR1 is LGHNA and CDR2 is YNFKEQ in the germline V gene. CDR3 length: 15 amino acids.

The chain joins TRBV20-1 to TRBJ2-7, with unresolved D. The V end was cut by 5 bases, the J end by 0 bases, with 5 bases between. Per the germline V gene, CDR1 is DFQATT and CDR2 is SNEGSKA (reference sequence). The length of the CDR3 is 11 residues. CDR3 residues: CSAESSYEQYF. In DNA form, the CDR3 reads TGCAGTGCTGAGAGCTCCTACGAGCAGTACTTC.

The genes are TRBV5-6 and TRBJ2-1; 11 nucleotides match TRBD2. With V trimmed by 1 base and J by 9 bases, 6 bases remained unmatched. CDR1 and CDR2 (germline): SGHDT, YYEEEE. The CDR3 covers 15 residues. For the CDR3, the DNA is TGTGCCAGCAGCTTGATTAGCGGGGGGGCACGTGAGCAGTTCTTC. Protein sequence: CASSLISGGAREQFF.

The chain uses TRBV2 and TRBJ1-2; maybe TRBD1 (5 bases). V dropped 5 bases and J dropped 1 base, with 11 bases sitting between them. The germline V gene encodes CDR1 SNHLY and CDR2 FYNNEI. The CDR3 length is 14 residues. This chain's CDR3 is CASSTGNFNYGYTF. In DNA form, the CDR3 reads TGTGCCAGCAGTACAGGAAACTTTAACTATGGCTACACCTTC.

The J gene is TRBJ1-2, the V gene TRBV5-6; D gene unclear. CDR3 length equals 15 residues. The V end was cut by 4 bases, the J end by 1 base, with 14 bases between. CDR1 and CDR2 (germline): SGHDT, YYEEEE. DNA of the CDR3: TGTGCCAGCAGCGCGGTAGAGCGAGGTAACTATGGCTACACCTTC. The encoded protein is CASSAVERGNYGYTF.

The rearrangement uses TRBV29-1 and TRBJ2-7, with a tentative D call TRBD1 (5 bases). Between the trimmed V and J ends, which lost 6 bases and 5 bases, there was a span of 14 bases. Per the germline V gene, CDR1 is SQVTM and CDR2 is ANQGSEA. The CDR3 consists of 12 residues. CDR3 bases: TGCAGCGTGGAACTGCAGGGAAACGAGCAGTACTTC. Its translation is CSVELQGNEQYF.

The rearrangement uses TRBV27 and TRBJ2-7; D may be TRBD2 (6 bases). Germline V gives CDR1 MNHEY, CDR2 SMNVEV (reference sequence). The V end lost 2 bases, the J end lost 2 bases, and 22 bases lay between the germline ends. CDR3 length equals 18 residues. The CDR3 is CASSLAWPSDFLPYEQYF. In nucleotides, the CDR3 is TGTGCCAGCAGTTTAGCTTGGCCTAGCGACTTTTTACCCTACGAGCAGTACTTC.

V usage is TRBV5-6 and J usage is TRBJ2-7; D is perhaps TRBD2 (6 bases). This CDR3 region has 14 residues. CDR1 is SGHDT and CDR2 is YYEEEE in the germline V gene. V gave up 3 bases and J gave up 7 bases, with 17 bases separating them. This CDR3 is CASSSLGLEGEQYF. CDR3 coding DNA: TGTGCCAGCAGCTCCCTAGGTTTGGAGGGTGAGCAGTACTTC.